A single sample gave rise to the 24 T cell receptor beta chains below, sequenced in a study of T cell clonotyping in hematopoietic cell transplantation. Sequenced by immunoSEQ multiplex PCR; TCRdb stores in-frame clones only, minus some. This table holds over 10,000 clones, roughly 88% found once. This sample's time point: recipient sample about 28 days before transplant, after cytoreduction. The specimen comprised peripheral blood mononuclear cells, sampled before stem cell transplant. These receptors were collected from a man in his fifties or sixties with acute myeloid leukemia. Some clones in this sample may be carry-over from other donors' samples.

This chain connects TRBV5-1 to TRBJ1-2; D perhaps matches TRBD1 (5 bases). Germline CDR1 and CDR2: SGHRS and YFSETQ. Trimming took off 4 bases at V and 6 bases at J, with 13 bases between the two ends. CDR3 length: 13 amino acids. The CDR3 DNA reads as TGCGCCAGCAGCGGGGAGGGGCTACATGGCTACACCTTC. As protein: CASSGEGLHGYTF. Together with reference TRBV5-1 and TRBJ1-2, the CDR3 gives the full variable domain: KAGVTQTPRYLIKTRGQQVTLSCSPISGHRSVSWYQQTPGQGLQFLFEYFSETQRNKGNFPGRFSGRQFSNSRSEMNVSTLELGDSALYLCASSGEGLHGYTFGSGTRLTVV.

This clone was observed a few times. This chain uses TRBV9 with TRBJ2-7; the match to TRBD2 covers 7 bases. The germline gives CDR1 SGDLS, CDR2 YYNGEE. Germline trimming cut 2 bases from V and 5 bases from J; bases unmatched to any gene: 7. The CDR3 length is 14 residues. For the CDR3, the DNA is TGTGCCAGCAGCGTTTCGGGCGGGAGCCACGAGCAGTACTTC. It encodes CASSVSGGSHEQYF.

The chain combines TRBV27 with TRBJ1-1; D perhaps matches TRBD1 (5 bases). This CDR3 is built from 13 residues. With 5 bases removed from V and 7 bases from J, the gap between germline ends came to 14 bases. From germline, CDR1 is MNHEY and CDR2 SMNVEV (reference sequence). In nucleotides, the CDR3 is TGTGCCAGCAGTCCCCGCCGGGGGATTGAAGCTTTCTTT. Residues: CASSPRRGIEAFF.

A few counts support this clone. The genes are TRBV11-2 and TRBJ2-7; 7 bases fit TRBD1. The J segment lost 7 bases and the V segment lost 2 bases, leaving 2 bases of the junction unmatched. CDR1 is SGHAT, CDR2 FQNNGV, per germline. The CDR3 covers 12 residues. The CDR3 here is CASSLIRGEQYF. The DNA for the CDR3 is TGTGCCAGCAGCTTAATCAGGGGGGAGCAGTACTTC.

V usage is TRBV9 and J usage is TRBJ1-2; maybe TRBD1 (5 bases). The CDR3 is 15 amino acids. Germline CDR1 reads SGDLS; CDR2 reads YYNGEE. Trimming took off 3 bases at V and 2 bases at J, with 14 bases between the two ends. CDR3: CASSAQGVANYGYTF. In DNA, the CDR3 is TGTGCCAGCAGCGCCCAGGGAGTTGCGAACTATGGCTACACCTTC.

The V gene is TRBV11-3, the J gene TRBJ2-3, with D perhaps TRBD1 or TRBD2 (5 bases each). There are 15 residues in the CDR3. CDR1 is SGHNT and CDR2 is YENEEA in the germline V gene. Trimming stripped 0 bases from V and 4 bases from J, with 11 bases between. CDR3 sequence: CASSLDGQGADTQYF. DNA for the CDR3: TGTGCCAGCAGCTTAGATGGCCAGGGAGCAGATACGCAGTATTTT. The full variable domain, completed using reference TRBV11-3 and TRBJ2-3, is EAGVVQSPRYKIIEKKQPVAFWCNPISGHNTLYWYLQNLGQGPELLIRYENEEAVDDSQLPKDRFSAERLKGVDSTLKIQPAELGDSAVYLCASSLDGQGADTQYFGPGTRLTVL.

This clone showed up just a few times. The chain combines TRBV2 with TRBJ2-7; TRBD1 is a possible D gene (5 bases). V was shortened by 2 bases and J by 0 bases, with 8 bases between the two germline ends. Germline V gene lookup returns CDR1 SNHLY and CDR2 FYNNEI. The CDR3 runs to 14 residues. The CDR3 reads CASSEQGPSYEQYF. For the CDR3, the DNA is TGTGCCAGCAGTGAACAGGGCCCCTCCTACGAGCAGTACTTC.

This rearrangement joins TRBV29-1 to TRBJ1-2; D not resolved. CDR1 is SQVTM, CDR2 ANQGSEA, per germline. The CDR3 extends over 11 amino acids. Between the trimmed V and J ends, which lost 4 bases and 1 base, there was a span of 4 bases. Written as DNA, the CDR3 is TGCAGCGTTGGCCGTAACTATGGCTACACCTTC. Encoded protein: CSVGRNYGYTF.

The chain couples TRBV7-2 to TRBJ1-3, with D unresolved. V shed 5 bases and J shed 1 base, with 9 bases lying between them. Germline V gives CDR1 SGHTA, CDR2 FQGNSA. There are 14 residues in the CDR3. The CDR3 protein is CASSPGGSGNTIYF. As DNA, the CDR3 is TGTGCCAGCAGCCCCGGAGGTTCTGGAAACACCATATATTTT.

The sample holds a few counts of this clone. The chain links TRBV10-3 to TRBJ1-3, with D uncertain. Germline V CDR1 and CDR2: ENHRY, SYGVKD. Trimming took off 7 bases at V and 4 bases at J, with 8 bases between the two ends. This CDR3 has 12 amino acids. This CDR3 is CAITGAGNTIYF. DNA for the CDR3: TGTGCCATCACAGGTGCCGGAAACACCATATATTTT.

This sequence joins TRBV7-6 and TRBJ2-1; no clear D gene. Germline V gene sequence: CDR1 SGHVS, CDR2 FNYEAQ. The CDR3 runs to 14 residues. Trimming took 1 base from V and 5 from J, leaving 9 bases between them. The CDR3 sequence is CASSLVASNNEQFF. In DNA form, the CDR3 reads TGTGCCAGCAGCTTAGTCGCCAGTAACAATGAGCAGTTCTTC.

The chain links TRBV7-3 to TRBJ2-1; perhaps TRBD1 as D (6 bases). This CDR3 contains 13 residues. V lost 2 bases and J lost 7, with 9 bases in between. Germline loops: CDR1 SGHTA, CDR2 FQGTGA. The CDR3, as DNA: TGTGCCAGCAGCTTACTCGGGACAAATGAGCAGTTCTTC. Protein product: CASSLLGTNEQFF.

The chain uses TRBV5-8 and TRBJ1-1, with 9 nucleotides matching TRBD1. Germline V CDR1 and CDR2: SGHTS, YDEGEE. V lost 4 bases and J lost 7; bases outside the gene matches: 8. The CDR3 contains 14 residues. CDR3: CASSGRTGVGEAFF. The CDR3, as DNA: TGTGCCAGCAGCGGTCGGACAGGGGTCGGTGAAGCTTTCTTT. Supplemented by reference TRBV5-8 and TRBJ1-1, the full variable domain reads EAGVTQSPTHLIKTRGQQATLRCSPISGHTSVYWYQQALGLGLQFLLWYDEGEERNRGNFPPRFSGRQFPNYSSELNVNALELEDSALYLCASSGRTGVGEAFFGQGTRLTVV.

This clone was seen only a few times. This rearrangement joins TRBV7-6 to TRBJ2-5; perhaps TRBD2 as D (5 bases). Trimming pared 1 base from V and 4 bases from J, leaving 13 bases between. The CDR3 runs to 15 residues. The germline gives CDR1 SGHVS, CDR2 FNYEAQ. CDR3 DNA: TGTGCCAGCAGCTTAGACGCTAGGGCGGGAGAGACCCAGTACTTC. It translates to CASSLDARAGETQYF.

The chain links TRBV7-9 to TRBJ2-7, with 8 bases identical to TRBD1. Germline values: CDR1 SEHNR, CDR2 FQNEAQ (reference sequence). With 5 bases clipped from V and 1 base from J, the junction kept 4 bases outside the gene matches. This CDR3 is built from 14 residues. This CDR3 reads CASSPRTGSYEQYF. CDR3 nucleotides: TGTGCCAGCAGCCCCCGGACAGGGTCCTACGAGCAGTACTTC.

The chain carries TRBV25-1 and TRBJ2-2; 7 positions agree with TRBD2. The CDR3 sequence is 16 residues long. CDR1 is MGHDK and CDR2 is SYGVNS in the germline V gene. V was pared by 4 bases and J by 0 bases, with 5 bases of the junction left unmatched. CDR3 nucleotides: TGTGCCAGCAGTGCGGGCGCGGGAGCGAACACCGGGGAGCTGTTTTTT. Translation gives CASSAGAGANTGELFF.

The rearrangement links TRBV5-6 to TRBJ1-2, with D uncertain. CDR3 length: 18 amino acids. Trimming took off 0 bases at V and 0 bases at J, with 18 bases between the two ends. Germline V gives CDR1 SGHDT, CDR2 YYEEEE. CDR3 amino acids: CASSLVEGRNLANYGYTF. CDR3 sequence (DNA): TGTGCCAGCAGCTTGGTGGAGGGCAGAAACTTAGCTAACTATGGCTACACCTTC.

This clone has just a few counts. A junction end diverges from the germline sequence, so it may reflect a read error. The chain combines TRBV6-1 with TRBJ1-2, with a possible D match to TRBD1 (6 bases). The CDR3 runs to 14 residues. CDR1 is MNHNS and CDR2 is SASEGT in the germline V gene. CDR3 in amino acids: CASSLDRTNHGYTF. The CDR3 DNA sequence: TGTGCCAGCAGTTTGGACAGAACTAACCATGGCTACACCTTC.

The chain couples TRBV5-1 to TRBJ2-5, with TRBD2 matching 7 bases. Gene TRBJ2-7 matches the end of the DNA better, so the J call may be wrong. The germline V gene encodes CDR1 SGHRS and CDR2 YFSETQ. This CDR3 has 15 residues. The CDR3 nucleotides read TGCGCCAGCAGCTTGGATGGGGGGGTGGACGACGAGCAGTACTTC. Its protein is CASSLDGGVDDEQYF.

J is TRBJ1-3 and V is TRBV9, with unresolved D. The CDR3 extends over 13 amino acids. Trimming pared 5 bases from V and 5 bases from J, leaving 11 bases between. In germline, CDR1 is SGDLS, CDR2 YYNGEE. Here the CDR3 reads CASSPGPRNTIYF. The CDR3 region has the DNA TGTGCCAGCAGTCCGGGCCCACGAAACACCATATATTTT.

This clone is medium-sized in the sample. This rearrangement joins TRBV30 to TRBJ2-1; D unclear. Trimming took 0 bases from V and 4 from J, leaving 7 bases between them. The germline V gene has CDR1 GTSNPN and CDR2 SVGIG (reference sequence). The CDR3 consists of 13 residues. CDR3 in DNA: TGTGCCTGGAGTGTCGGCAGGTACAATGAGCAGTTCTTC. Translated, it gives CAWSVGRYNEQFF.

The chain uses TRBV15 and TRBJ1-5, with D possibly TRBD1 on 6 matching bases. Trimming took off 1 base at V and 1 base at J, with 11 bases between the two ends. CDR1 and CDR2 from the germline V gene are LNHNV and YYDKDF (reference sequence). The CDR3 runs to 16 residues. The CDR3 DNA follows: TGTGCCACCAGCAGAGCTGCAGGGGCCAGCAATCAGCCCCAGCATTTT. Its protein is CATSRAAGASNQPQHF.

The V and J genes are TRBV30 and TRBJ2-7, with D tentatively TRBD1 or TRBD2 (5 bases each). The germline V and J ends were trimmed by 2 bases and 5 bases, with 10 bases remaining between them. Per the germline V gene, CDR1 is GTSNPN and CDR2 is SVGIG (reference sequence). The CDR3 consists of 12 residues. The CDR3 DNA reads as TGTGCCTGGAGTCCCGGGGCGGACGAGCAGTACTTC. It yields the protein CAWSPGADEQYF.

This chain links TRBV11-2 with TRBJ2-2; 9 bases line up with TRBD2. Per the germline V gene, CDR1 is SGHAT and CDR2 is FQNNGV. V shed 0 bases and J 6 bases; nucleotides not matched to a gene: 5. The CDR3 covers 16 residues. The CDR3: CASSLERLAEPGELFF. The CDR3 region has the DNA TGTGCCAGCAGCTTAGAGCGACTAGCGGAGCCCGGGGAGCTGTTTTTT.